Reported below is one TCR beta chain. Primers included in the PCR were 60 Vbeta and 13 Jbeta primers. The protocol was immunoSEQ multiplex PCR, while the TCRdb copy is restricted to in-frame clones and leaves out a portion. The table includes 100,000 to 150,000 clones, 60% to 80% detected once. The sample comes from a study of cytomegalovirus exposure and HLA in healthy donors. The CDR3 is made up of 14 amino acids. CDR1 and CDR2 from the germline V gene are MNHEY and SVGAGI. Trimming cost V 5 bases and J 8 bases; bases outside gene matches: 11. The rearrangement joins TRBV6-5 to TRBJ1-2; the match to TRBD1 covers 7 bases. This TCR was recovered from a man aged 25-45 years in good health and CMV-seronegative. Input material: PBMCs. The CDR3 protein is CASSRQGMGWGYTF. For the CDR3, the DNA is TGTGCCAGCAGTCGACAGGGTATGGGCTGGGGCTACACCTTC.